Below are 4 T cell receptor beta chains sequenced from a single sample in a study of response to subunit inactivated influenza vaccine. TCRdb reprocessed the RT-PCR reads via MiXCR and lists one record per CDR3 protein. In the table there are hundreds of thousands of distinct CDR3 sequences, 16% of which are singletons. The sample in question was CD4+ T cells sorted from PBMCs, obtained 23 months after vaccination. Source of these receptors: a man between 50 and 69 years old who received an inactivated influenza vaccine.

The CDR3 reads CSASGQGTPRNTGELFF. The CDR3 DNA reads as TGCAGTGCTAGCGGACAGGGCACCCCTCGAAACACCGGGGAGCTGTTTTTT. The chain links TRBV20-1 to TRBJ2-2; 8 bases line up with TRBD1. Germline V lookup: CDR1 DFQATT, CDR2 SNEGSKA (reference sequence). Trimming cost V 3 bases and J 2 bases; bases outside gene matches: 11. The CDR3 has 17 amino acids.

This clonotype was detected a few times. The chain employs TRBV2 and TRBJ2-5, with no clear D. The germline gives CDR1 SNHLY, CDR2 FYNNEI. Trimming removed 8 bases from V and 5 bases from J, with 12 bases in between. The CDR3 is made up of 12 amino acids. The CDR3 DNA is TGTGCCAGCTTGAGCCCCAAGGAGACCCAGTACTTC. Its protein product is CASLSPKETQYF.

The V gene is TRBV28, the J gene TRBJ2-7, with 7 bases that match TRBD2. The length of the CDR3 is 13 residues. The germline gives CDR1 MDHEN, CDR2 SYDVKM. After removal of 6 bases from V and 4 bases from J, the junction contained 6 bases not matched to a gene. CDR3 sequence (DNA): TGTGCCAGCAGACCTAGCGGAATGTACGAGCAGTACTTC. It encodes CASRPSGMYEQYF.

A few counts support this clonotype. Here the CDR3 reads CASSFTGVQPQHF. DNA for the CDR3: TGTGCCAGCAGTTTCACAGGGGTTCAGCCCCAGCATTTT. The rearrangement links TRBV12-3 or TRBV12-4 to TRBJ1-5; 7 nucleotides agree with TRBD1. CDR3 length equals 13 residues. Trimming removed 3 bases from V and 6 bases from J; junction bases left unmatched: 2.